The sequence of this T cell receptor beta chain was determined in a study of blood T cell repertoires in COVID-19. This CDR3 has 14 residues. Trimming stripped 4 bases from V and 4 bases from J, with 14 bases between. Germline values: CDR1 MNHEY, CDR2 SVGEGT. Here immunoSEQ multiplex PCR was the method, and the copy in TCRdb shows in-frame clones only, minus some. Of more than 300,000 clones listed, about 92% were seen once; the top ten hold about a fifth. The genes are TRBV6-2 or TRBV6-3 and TRBJ2-7; D possibly corresponds to TRBD1 (5 bases). This receptor was taken from a woman aged 30 to 39 who had recovered from COVID-19. Sequenced material: PBMCs or T cells enriched from blood (not recorded which). DNA of the CDR3: TGTGCCAGCAGTTGGACACTACAGGTATACGAGCAGTACTTC. It codes for CASSWTLQVYEQYF.